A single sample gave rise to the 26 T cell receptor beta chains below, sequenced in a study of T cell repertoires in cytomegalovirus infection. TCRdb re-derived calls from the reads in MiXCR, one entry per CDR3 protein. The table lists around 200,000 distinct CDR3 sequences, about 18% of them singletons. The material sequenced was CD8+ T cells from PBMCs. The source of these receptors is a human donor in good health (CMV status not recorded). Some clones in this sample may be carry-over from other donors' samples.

In DNA form, the CDR3 reads TGTGCTAGTGGTTACGGCACAGATACGCAGTATTTT. Translated: CASGYGTDTQYF. The chain uses TRBV12-5 and TRBJ2-3; D is unclear. Germline V gene data show CDR1 as LGHNT and CDR2 as FRNRAP. The V end lost 4 bases, the J end lost 1 base, and 3 bases lay between the germline ends. The length of the CDR3 is 12 residues. Drawing the rest from reference TRBV12-5 and TRBJ2-3, the complete variable domain is DARVTQTPRHKVTEMGQEVTMRCQPILGHNTVFWYRQTMMQGLELLAYFRNRAPLDDSGMPKDRFSAEMPDATLATLKIQPSEPRDSAVYFCASGYGTDTQYFGPGTRLTVL.

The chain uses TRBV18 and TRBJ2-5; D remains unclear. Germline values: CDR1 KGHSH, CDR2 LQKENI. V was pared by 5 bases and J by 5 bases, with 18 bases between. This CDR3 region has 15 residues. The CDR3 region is CASSYRASRRETQYF. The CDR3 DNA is TGTGCCAGCTCATACCGGGCGTCCCGGCGGGAGACCCAGTACTTC.

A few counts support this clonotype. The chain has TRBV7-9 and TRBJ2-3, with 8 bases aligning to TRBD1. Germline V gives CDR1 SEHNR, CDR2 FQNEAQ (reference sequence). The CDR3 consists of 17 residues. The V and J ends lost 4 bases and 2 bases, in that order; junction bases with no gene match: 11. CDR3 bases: TGTGCCAGCAGCTCTTATGGGACAGGAAGTCCCACAGATACGCAGTATTTT. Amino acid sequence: CASSSYGTGSPTDTQYF. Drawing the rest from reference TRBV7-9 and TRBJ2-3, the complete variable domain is DTGVSQNPRHKITKRGQNVTFRCDPISEHNRLYWYRQTLGQGPEFLTYFQNEAQLEKSRLLSDRFSAERPKGSFSTLEIQRTEQGDSAMYLCASSSYGTGSPTDTQYFGPGTRLTVL.

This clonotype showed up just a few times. The CDR3, as DNA: TGTGCCAGCAGAGGGGAAGCGGGGTTGACCGGGCAGTTCTTC. This sequence encodes CASRGEAGLTGQFF. The chain employs TRBV7-2 and TRBJ2-1; 7 bases match TRBD2. Germline V gives CDR1 SGHTA, CDR2 FQGNSA. V dropped 6 bases and J dropped 12; count of bases not matched to a gene: 14. The CDR3 has 14 amino acids.

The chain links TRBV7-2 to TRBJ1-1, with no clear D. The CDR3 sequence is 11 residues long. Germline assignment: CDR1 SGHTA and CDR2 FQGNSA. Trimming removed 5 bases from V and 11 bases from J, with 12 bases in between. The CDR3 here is CASSPDAAAFF. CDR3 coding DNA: TGTGCCAGCAGCCCGGACGCGGCGGCTTTCTTT.

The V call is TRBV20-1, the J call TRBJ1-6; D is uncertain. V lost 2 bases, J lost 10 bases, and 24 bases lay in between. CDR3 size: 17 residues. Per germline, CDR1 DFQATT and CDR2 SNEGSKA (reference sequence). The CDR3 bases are TGCAGTGCTAGACTTACTAACTGGGCCCTCGGATTGTCACCCCTCCACTTT. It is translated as CSARLTNWALGLSPLHF.

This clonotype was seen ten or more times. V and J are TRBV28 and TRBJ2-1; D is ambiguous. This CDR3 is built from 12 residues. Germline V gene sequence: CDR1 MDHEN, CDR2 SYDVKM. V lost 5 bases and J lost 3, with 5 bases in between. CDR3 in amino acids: CASSPDYNEQFF. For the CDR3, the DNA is TGTGCCAGCAGTCCAGACTACAATGAGCAGTTCTTC.

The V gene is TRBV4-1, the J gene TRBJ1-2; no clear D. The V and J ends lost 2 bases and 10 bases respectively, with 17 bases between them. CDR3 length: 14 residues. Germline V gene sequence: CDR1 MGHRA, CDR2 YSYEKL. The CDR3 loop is CASSQFTKEAHYTF. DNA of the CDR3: TGCGCCAGCAGCCAATTCACCAAGGAGGCCCACTACACCTTC.

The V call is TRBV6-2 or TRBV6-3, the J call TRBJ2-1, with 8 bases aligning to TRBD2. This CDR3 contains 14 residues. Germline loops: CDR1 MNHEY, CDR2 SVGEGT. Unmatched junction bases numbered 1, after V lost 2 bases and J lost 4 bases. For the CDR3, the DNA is TGTGCCAGCAGTTACGCGGGGGGTTACAATGAGCAGTTCTTC. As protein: CASSYAGGYNEQFF.

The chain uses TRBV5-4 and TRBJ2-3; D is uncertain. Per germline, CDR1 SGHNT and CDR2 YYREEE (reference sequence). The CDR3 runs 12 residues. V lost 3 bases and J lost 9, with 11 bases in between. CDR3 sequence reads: CASSSDAQTQYF. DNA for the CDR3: TGTGCCAGCAGCTCGGACGCGCAAACGCAGTATTTT.

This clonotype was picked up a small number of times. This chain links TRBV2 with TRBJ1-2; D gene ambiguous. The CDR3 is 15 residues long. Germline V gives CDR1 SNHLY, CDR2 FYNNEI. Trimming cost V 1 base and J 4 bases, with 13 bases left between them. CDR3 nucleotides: TGTGCCAGCAGTGAAGACGGAGCCTCTTTCTATGGCTACACCTTC. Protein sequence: CASSEDGASFYGYTF.

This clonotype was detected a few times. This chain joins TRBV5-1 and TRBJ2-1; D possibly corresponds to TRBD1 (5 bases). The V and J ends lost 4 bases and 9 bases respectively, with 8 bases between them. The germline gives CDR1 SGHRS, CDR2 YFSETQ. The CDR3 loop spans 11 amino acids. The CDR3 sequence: CASSTTVEQFF. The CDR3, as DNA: TGCGCCAGCAGCACGACAGTTGAGCAGTTCTTC.

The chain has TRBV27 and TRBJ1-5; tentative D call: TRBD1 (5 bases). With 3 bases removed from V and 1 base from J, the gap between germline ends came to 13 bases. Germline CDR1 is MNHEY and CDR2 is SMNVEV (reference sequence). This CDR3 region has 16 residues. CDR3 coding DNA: TGTGCCAGCAGTTTCTTAGGCCCAGGGAGCAATCAGCCCCAGCATTTT. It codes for CASSFLGPGSNQPQHF.

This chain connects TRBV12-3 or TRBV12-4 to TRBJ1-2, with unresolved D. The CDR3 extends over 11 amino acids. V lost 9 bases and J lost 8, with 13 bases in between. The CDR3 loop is CASSRAGGYTF. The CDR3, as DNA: TGTGCCAGTTCGAGGGCCGGGGGCTACACCTTC.

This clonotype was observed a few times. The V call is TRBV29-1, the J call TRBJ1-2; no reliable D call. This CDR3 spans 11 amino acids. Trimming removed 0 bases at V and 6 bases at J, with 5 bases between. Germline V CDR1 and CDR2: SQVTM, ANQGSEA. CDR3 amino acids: CSVEERNGYTF. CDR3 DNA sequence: TGCAGCGTTGAAGAACGGAATGGCTACACCTTC.

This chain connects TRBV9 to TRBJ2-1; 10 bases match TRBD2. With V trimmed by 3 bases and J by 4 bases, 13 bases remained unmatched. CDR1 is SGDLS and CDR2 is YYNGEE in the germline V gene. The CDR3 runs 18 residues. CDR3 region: CASSGVILAGATYNEQFF. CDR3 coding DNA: TGTGCCAGCAGCGGGGTGATCCTAGCGGGGGCCACTTACAATGAGCAGTTCTTC.

CDR3 residues: CASSYSESSYNSPLHF. The CDR3 region has the DNA TGTGCCAGCAGTTACTCGGAGAGCTCCTATAATTCACCCCTCCACTTT. This rearrangement joins TRBV6-6 to TRBJ1-6, with D unclear. V was clipped by 0 bases and J by 0 bases, with 6 bases between them. This CDR3 spans 16 amino acids. CDR1 and CDR2 from the germline V gene are MNHNY and SVGAGI (reference sequence).

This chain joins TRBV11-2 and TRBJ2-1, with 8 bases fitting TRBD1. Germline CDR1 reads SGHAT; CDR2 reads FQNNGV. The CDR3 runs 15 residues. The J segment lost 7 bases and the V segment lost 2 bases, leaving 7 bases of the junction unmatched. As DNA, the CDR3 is TGTGCCAGCAGCTTATCCGCGACAGGGGTTAATGAGCAGTTCTTC. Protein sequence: CASSLSATGVNEQFF.

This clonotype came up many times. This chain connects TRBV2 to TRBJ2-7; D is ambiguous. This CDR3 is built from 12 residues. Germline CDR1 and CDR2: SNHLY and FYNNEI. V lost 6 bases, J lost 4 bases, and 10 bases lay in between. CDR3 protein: CASRADYYEQYF. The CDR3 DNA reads TGTGCCAGCAGGGCAGATTATTACGAGCAGTACTTC.

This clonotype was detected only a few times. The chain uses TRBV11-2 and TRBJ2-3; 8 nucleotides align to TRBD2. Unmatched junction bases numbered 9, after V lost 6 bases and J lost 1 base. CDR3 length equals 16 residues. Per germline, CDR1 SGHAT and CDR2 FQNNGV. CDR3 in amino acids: CASRSIASGRTDTQYF. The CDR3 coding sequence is TGTGCCAGCAGGAGCATTGCTAGCGGGCGCACAGATACGCAGTATTTT.

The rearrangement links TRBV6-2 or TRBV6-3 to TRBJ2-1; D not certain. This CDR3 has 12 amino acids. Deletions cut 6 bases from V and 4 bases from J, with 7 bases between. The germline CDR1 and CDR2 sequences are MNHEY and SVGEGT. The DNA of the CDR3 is TGTGCCAGCAGGCTCCGTTACAATGAGCAGTTCTTC. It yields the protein CASRLRYNEQFF.

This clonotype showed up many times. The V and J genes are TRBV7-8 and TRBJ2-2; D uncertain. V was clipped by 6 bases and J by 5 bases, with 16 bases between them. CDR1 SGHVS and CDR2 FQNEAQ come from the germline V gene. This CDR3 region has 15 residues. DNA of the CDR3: TGTGCCAGCAGTCCCTGGGGTCCCGAGACCGGGGAGCTGTTTTTT. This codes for CASSPWGPETGELFF.

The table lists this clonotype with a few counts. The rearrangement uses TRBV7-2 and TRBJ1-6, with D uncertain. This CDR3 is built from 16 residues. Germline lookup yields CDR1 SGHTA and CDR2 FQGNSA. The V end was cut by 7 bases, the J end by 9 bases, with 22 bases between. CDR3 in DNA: TGTGCCAGCACCCTCGGCAGTCGTTCGATGGGTTCACCCCTCCACTTT. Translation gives CASTLGSRSMGSPLHF.

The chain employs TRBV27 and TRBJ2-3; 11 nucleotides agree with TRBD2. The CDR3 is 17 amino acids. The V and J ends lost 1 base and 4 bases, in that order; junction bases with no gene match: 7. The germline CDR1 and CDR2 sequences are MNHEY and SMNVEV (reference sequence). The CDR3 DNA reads TGTGCCAGCAGTTTATACGCAGGGACTAGCGGTTCAGATACGCAGTATTTT. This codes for CASSLYAGTSGSDTQYF.

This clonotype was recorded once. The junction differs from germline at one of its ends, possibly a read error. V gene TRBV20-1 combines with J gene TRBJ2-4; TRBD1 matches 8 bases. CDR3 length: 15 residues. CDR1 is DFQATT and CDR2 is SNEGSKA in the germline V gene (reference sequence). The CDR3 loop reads CSASSGGEAKNSQYF. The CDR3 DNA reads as TGCAGTGCTAGTTCAGGGGGCGAAGCCAAAAACAGTCAGTACTTC.

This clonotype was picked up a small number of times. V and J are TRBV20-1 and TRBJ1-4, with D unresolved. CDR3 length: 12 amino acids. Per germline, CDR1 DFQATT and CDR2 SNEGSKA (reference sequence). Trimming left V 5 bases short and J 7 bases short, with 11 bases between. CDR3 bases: TGCAGTGCTGAAGATGCGCTTGAAAAACTGTTTTTT. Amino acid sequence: CSAEDALEKLFF.